The 2 T cell receptor beta chains below were found in one sample sequenced in a study of cytomegalovirus exposure and HLA in healthy donors. Use of 60 Vbeta and 13 Jbeta primers characterized the PCR. The method was immunoSEQ multiplex PCR; TCRdb's version includes in-frame clones alone and lacks a portion of them. The sample records some 71,000 clones, roughly 74% being singletons. The sequenced sample was PBMCs. The source of these receptors is a woman aged 25 to 39 in good health and CMV-seropositive.

This clone was seen more than once but under ten times. The V and J genes are TRBV30 and TRBJ1-5, with a possible D match to TRBD1 (5 bases). The germline V and J ends were trimmed by 2 bases and 2 bases, with 10 bases remaining between them. The CDR3 contains 14 residues. Germline V gene lookup returns CDR1 GTSNPN and CDR2 SVGIG (reference sequence). CDR3 DNA sequence: TGTGCCTGGAGTATCGGACACGGCAATCAGCCCCAGCATTTT. It encodes CAWSIGHGNQPQHF.

This clone was seen a few times. This chain links TRBV5-4 with TRBJ2-1; maybe TRBD1 (6 bases). Germline V lookup: CDR1 SGHNT, CDR2 YYREEE (reference sequence). V dropped 4 bases and J dropped 7 bases, with 18 bases sitting between them. CDR3 length: 15 residues. CDR3 nucleotides: TGTGCCAGCAGCGTCCATACAGGGCGCCCAAATGAGCAGTTCTTC. This translates into CASSVHTGRPNEQFF.